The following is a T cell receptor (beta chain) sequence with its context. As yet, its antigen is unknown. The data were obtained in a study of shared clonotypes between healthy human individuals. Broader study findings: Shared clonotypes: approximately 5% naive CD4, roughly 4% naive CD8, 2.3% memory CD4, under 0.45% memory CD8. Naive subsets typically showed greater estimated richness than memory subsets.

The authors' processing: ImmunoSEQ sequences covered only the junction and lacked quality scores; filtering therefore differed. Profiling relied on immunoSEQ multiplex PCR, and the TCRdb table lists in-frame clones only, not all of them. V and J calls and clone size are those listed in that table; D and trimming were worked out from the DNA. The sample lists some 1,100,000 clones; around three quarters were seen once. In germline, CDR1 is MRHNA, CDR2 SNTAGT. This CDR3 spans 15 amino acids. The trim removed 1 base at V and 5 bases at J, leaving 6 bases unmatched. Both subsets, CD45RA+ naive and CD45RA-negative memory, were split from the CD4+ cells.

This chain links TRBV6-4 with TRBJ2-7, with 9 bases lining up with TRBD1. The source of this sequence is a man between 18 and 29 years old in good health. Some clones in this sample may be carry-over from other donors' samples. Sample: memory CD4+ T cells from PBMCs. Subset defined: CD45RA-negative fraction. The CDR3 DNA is TGTGCCAGCAGTGACTTCGGACAGGGGCACCACGAGCAGTACTTC. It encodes CASSDFGQGHHEQYF.